This T cell receptor beta chain was sequenced during a study of Ad26.COV2.S vaccination and SARS-CoV-2 variants. Whole-study results and caveats: The TCR breadth and depth analyses may have understated or missed part of the total T cell responses. The study found similar non-spike TCR breadth in vaccine and placebo recipients.

Data came from immunoSEQ multiplex PCR; TCRdb stores just in-frame clones and leaves some out. Of 300,000 to 350,000 clones in the sample, around 84% were seen once. V shed 2 bases and J shed 6 bases, with 7 bases lying between them. Germline assignment: CDR1 MNHNY and CDR2 SVGAGI (reference sequence). This CDR3 spans 13 amino acids. For this clone: Its antigen is unknown.

Noted treatment: approximately 18 received Ad26.COV2.S at low or high dose, single or two shots; 5 received placebo; per-sample allocation not given. Day 63 after the first injection of vaccine or placebo was the sampling time. This chain links TRBV6-6 with TRBJ2-2; D unclear. The sample consisted of peripheral blood, taken in a trial of Ad26.COV2.S vaccine versus placebo. The clonotype originates from a person between 18 and 59 years old who received the Ad26.COV2.S COVID-19 vaccine or a placebo. The CDR3 region is CASSYERPGELFF. CDR3 bases: TGTGCCAGCAGTTACGAGCGCCCCGGGGAGCTGTTTTTT.